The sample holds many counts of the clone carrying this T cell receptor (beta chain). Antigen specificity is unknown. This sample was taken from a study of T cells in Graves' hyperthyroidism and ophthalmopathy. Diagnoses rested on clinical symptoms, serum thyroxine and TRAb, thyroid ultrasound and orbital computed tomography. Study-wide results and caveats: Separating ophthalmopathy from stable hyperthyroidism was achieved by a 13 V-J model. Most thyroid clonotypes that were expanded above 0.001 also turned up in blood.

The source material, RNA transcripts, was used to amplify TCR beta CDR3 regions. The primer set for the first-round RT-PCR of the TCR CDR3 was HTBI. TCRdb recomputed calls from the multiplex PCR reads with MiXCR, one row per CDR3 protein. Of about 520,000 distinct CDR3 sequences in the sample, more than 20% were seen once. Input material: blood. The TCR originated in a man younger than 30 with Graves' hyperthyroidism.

The CDR3 bases are TGTGCCAGCAGTCGGACAGGGGGCGAAGGCGGGGAGCTGTTTTTT. Protein product: CASSRTGGEGGELFF. J is TRBJ2-2 and V is TRBV6-1; TRBD1 aligns across 11 bases. There are 15 residues in the CDR3. The trim removed 5 bases at V and 7 bases at J, leaving 6 bases unmatched. The germline gives CDR1 MNHNS, CDR2 SASEGT.